This TCR beta chain appears in the sequencing data of a study of cytomegalovirus exposure and HLA in healthy donors. General observations from the study: In vitro data verified a few CMV-associated chains as specific for CMV antigens.

Of note for this clone: Antigen: not known.

TCRdb's copy holds only in-frame clones and misses some; the assay was immunoSEQ multiplex PCR. Of more than 95,000 clones listed, 90% to 97% are singletons. The sample consisted of PBMCs. The sequence derives from a man younger than 35 in good health and CMV-seronegative.

This CDR3 reads CASGRGLAGGGDIQYF. Here the CDR3 DNA reads TGTGCCAGCGGCCGCGGACTAGCGGGAGGGGGGGACATTCAGTACTTC. V usage is TRBV7-2 and J usage is TRBJ2-4; 15 nucleotides align to TRBD2. Germline-derived CDR1 and CDR2 are SGHTA and FQGNSA. Trimming took 8 bases from V and 8 from J; bases not matched to a gene: 10. The CDR3 is 16 residues long. Based on the CDR3 plus reference TRBV7-2 and TRBJ2-4, the full variable domain is GAGVSQSPSNKVTEKGKDVELRCDPISGHTALYWYRQSLGQGLEFLIYFQGNSAPDKSGLPSDRFSAERTGGSVSTLTIQRTQQEDSAVYLCASGRGLAGGGDIQYFGAGTRLSVL.